This T cell receptor (beta chain) was identified in a study of T-cell memory formation after mild COVID-19. This clonotype has ten or more counts. V gave up 5 bases and J gave up 1 base, with 13 bases separating them. This CDR3 has 14 residues. Germline V gene sequence: CDR1 SQVTM, CDR2 ANQGSEA. MiXCR, applied by TCRdb to the 5' RACE reads, yields one record per CDR3 protein. This table has approximately 260,000 distinct CDR3 sequences, around 16% appearing once. The source is a man in his late teens or twenties who had mild COVID-19 (a few samples of this study predate the infection). Cell type and time point are not known. The source material was PBMCs or a T cell subset sorted from them (not recorded which). The chain has TRBV29-1 and TRBJ2-3, with D tentatively TRBD2 (7 bases). The CDR3: CSVSRGRGTDTQYF. The CDR3, as DNA: TGCAGCGTTTCAAGGGGGAGGGGCACAGATACGCAGTATTTT.